This T cell receptor beta chain was documented in a study of identical twins. Findings and caveats of the study: Researchers reported weaker excess twin sharing in beta out-of-frame sequences.

Germline loops: CDR1 SGHAT, CDR2 FQNNGV. There are 16 residues in the CDR3. Trimming took 1 base from V and 3 from J, leaving 16 bases between them. Unique molecular identifiers were present on cDNA, and template switching added a universal primer site. TCRdb called the 5' RACE reads again in MiXCR, with one record for every CDR3 protein. The profile shows around 250,000 distinct CDR3 sequences, 9.5% to 15% of them singletons. This clonotype was observed at least ten times. No antigen is known for it. This same sample was also part of a study on yellow fever vaccine responses in identical twins. That report notes: Twins showed a vaccine T cell response that reportedly seemed partly convergent, partly personalized.

The clonotype was recovered from a woman aged 18-35 years in good health. The sample consisted of memory (CD45RO+) T cells sorted from blood. The chain carries TRBV11-2 and TRBJ2-7, with a weak D call TRBD2 (6 bases). CDR3 sequence reads: CASSLVGSSGYYEQYF. Written as DNA, the CDR3 is TGTGCCAGCAGCTTAGTGGGAAGTAGCGGATACTACGAGCAGTACTTC. Full variable domain (outside the CDR3, taken from reference TRBV11-2 and TRBJ2-7): EAGVAQSPRYKIIEKRQSVAFWCNPISGHATLYWYQQILGQGPKLLIQFQNNGVVDDSQLPKDRFSAERLKGVDSTLKIQPAKLEDSAVYLCASSLVGSSGYYEQYFGPGTRLTVT.